The clone carrying this TCR beta chain was picked up a small number of times. This entry belongs to a study of CD8+ T cells in alopecia areata. RNA was extracted and reverse transcribed into cDNA as the sequencing template. The protocol was immunoSEQ multiplex PCR, while the TCRdb copy is restricted to in-frame clones and leaves out a portion. The sample holds about 110,000 clones, about 50% seen once. Sequenced input: NKG2D-low CD8+ T cells sorted from blood. The source of this sequence is a human donor with alopecia areata.

CDR3 sequence (DNA): TGCGCCAGCAGCCAAGCGGCCTGGGAGGAAAAACTGTTTTTT. Translating gives CASSQAAWEEKLFF. J is TRBJ1-4 and V is TRBV4-1; no firm D call. CDR1 is MGHRA and CDR2 is YSYEKL in the germline V gene. The germline V and J ends were trimmed by 1 base and 8 bases, with 11 bases remaining between them. This CDR3 has 14 residues.